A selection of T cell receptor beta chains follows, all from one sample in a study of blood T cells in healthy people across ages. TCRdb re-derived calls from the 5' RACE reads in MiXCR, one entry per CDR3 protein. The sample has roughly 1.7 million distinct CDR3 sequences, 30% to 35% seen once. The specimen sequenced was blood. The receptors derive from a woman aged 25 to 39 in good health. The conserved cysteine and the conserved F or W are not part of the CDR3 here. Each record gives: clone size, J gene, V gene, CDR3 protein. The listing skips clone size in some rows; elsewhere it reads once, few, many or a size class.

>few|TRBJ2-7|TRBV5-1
ASSLETNAYEQY
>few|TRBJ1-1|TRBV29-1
SVEGTFGAF
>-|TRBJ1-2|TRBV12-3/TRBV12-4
ASRGSGYT
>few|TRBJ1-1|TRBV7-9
ASSLKGDGMNTEAF
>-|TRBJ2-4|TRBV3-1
ASSQAGFRNIQY
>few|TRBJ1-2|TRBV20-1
SARVRQLYGYT
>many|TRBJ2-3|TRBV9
ASSPLDGLAGGLADTQY
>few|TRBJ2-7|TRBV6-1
ASSELASGLSYEQY
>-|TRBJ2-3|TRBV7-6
ASSLGTSGRRTDTQY
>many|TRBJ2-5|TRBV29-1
SVGTYGKETQY
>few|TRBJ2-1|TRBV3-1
ASSQDLRDTYNEQF
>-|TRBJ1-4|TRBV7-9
ASRAGQGGHNEKLF
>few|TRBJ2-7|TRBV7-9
ASSYGLAGDEQY
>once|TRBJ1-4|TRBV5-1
ASSMGRVEEKLF
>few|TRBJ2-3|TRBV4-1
ASSPFGHTQY
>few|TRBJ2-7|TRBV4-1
ASSQDGGEGALAYEQY
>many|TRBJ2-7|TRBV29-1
SVEGLSYEQY
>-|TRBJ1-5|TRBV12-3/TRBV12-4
ASSPTGTGQPQH
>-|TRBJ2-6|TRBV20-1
SARVIGSLSGANVLT
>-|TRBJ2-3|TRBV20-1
SASVRADTQY
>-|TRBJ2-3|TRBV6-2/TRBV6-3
ASSYPNSVPSTDTQY
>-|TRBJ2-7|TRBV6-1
ASSVGRDRASYEQY
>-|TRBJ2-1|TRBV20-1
SARDLHGGHNEQF
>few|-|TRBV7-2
ASSLEGTSVEQY
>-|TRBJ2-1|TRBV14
ASSQVGGDRTGEQF
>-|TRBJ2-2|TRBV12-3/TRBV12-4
ASSGLAGVGGELF
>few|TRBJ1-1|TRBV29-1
SVEDGRAEAF
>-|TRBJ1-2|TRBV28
ASSQTVYT
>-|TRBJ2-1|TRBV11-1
ASSLLGGTGSHEQF
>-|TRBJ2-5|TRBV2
ASKRTSVETQY
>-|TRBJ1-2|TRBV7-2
ASSQVKAGDGYT
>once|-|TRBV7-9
ASLRRGGELGETQY
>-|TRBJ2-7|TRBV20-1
SARVTLSGGRYEQY
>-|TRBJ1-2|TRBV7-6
ASSLLLLPQNYGYT
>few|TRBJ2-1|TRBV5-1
ASSLYLLAGEYNEQF
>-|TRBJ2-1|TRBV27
ASSLSVLASYNEQF
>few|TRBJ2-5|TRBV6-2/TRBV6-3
ASSALLGNEQY
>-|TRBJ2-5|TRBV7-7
ASSSISGGETQY
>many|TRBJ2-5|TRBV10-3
AIKDGVRPETQY
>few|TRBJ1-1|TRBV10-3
ALRGEGDSATEAF
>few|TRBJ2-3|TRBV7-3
ASSLSPSTLAGGGDTQY
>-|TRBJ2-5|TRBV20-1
SAGASASGRRETQY
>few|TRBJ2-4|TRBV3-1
ASSQVTAGGPKNIQY
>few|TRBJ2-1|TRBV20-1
SARVPAGNEQF
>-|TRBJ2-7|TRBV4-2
ASSQGIGRERPKY
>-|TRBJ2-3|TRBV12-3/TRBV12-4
ASSPRRGEESTDAQY
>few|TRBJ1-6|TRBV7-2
ASSPGRGYNSPLH
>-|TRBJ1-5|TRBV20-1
SASIKGTAQNQPQH
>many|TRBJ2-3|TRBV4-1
ASSQDRATDTQY
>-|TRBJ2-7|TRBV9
ASSLGPGGTYEQY
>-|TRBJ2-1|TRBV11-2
ASSLEVAVQAYNEQF
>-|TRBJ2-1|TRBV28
ASSLLAGEAYNEQF
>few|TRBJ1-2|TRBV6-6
ASSLRKGQEFYGYT
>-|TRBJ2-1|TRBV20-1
SARADSFNEQF
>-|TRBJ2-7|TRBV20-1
SAWRTSGYEQY
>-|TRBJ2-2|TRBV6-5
ASRGRTFANTGELF
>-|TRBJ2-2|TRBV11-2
ASSLTPSSAGELF
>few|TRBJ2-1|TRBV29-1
SAPLSGGYNEQF
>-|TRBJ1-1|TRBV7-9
ASSFPGTENTEAF